One and the same sample provided the 5 T cell receptor beta chains below, sequenced in a study of blood T cell repertoires in COVID-19. Profiled with immunoSEQ multiplex PCR; TCRdb holds only in-frame clones, not every one. The sample includes around 300,000 clones, 90% seen only once; the top ten take around 1%. Sequencing was performed on peripheral blood. These receptors all come from a woman in her thirties or forties with COVID-19, enrolled during active disease.

Regarding this clone: Other DNA sequences in this specimen translate into the identical CDR3. The gene calls are TRBV19 and TRBJ1-5; D call uncertain. The CDR3 has 13 residues. V was cut by 3 bases and J by 2 bases, with 5 bases left in between. CDR1 is LNHDA, CDR2 SQIVND, per germline (reference sequence). The CDR3 coding sequence is TGTGCCAGTAGTATCGGGGGCAATCAGCCCCAGCATTTT. It specifies CASSIGGNQPQHF.

CDR3 coding DNA: TGTGCCACCAGTGAAACGGGTAACACAGATACGCAGTATTTT. It specifies CATSETGNTDTQYF. The chain carries TRBV24-1 and TRBJ2-3, with D unresolved. V lost 4 bases and J lost 2, with 9 bases in between. Germline CDR1 KGHDR, CDR2 SFDVKD. The CDR3 loop spans 14 amino acids.

The chain carries TRBV27 and TRBJ2-1; D is unclear. The V end was cut by 4 bases, the J end by 6 bases, with 7 bases between. CDR1 and CDR2 from the germline V gene are MNHEY and SMNVEV (reference sequence). The CDR3 is 12 residues long. The CDR3 bases are TGTGCCAGCAGTTCTCTGTTCAATGAGCAGTTCTTC. Translated, it gives CASSSLFNEQFF.

The rearrangement joins TRBV6-5 to TRBJ1-1; possibly TRBD1 for D (5 bases). V was trimmed by 5 bases and J by 0 bases, leaving 10 bases between them. The CDR3 has 14 residues. Germline CDR1 and CDR2: MNHEY and SVGAGI. The DNA of the CDR3 is TGTGCCAGCAGTCGACAGTTCATGAACACTGAAGCTTTCTTT. It translates to CASSRQFMNTEAFF.

The chain couples TRBV7-9 to TRBJ2-3, with D possibly being TRBD1 (6 bases). Trimming removed 4 bases from V and 2 bases from J, with 19 bases in between. This CDR3 has 17 amino acids. The V gene's germline CDR1 is SEHNR and CDR2 FQNEAQ (reference sequence). The CDR3 DNA follows: TGTGCCAGCAGCTCTACCCGGGGCCAGGGGTTCACAGATACGCAGTATTTT. It is translated as CASSSTRGQGFTDTQYF.